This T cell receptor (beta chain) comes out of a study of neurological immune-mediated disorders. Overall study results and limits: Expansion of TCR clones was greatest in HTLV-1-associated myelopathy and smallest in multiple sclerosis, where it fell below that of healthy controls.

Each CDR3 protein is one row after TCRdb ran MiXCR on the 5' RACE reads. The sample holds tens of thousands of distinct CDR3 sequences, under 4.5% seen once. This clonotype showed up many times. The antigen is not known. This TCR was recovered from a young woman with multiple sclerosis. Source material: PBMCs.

The CDR3 nucleotides read TGTGCCAGCAGTAGAGCAGACAGCCTCTATGGCTACACCTTC. Protein: CASSRADSLYGYTF. This chain uses TRBV6-5 with TRBJ1-2; the D gene is possibly TRBD1 (5 bases). CDR1 and CDR2 (germline): MNHEY, SVGAGI. CDR3 length equals 14 residues. V shed 5 bases and J shed 4 bases, with 14 bases lying between them.